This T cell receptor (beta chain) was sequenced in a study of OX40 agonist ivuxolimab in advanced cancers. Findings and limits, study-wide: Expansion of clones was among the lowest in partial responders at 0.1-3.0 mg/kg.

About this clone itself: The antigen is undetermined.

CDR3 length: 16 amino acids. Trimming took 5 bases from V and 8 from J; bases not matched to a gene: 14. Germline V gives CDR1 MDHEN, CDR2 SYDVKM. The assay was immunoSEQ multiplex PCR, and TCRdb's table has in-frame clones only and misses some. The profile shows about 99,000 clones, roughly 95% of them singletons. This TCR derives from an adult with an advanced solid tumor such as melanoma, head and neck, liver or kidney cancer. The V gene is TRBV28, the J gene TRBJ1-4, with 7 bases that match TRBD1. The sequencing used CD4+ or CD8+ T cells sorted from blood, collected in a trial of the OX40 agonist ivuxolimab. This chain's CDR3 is CASSPDNPGQLEKLFF. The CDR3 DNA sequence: TGTGCCAGCAGTCCCGATAACCCGGGACAGCTGGAAAAACTGTTTTTT.